Sequencing of this T cell receptor beta chain was carried out in a study of response to subunit inactivated influenza vaccine. A single record per CDR3 protein comes from TCRdb applying MiXCR to the RT-PCR reads. The table includes under 200,000 distinct CDR3 sequences, more than 10% detected once. This CDR3 is built from 14 residues. V lost 6 bases to trimming and J lost 2 bases; unmatched junction nucleotides: 6. Germline V gives CDR1 SEHNR, CDR2 FQNEAQ (reference sequence). This sample also belongs to another study, concerning T cells expressing NK-cell markers. That source reports: The TCR beta cDNA came from 5'RACE template switching with UMIs.

This chain links TRBV7-9 with TRBJ2-7; 8 bases are shared with TRBD1. Source: CD8+ T cells sorted from PBMCs, taken 11 to 12 days after vaccination. This clonotype was obtained from a man aged 45-65 years who received an inactivated influenza vaccine. CDR3 sequence: CASRSGQAPYEQYF. CDR3 DNA sequence: TGTGCCAGCAGATCGGGACAGGCCCCCTACGAGCAGTACTTC.